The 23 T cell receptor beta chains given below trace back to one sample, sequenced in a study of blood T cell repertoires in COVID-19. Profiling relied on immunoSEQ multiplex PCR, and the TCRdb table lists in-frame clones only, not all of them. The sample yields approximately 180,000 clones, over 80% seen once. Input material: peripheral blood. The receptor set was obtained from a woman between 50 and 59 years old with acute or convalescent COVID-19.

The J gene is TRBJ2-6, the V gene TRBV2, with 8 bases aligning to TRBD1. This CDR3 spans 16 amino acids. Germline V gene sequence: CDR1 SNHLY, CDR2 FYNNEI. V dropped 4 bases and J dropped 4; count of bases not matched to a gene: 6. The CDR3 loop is CASSAQGAGGANVLTF. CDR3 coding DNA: TGTGCCAGCAGTGCCCAGGGGGCGGGCGGGGCCAACGTCCTGACTTTC.

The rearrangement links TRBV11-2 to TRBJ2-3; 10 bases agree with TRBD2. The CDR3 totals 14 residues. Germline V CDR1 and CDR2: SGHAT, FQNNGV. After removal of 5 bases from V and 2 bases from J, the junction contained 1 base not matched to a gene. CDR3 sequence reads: CASSSGGDTDTQYF. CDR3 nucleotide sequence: TGTGCCAGCAGCAGCGGGGGGGACACAGATACGCAGTATTTT.

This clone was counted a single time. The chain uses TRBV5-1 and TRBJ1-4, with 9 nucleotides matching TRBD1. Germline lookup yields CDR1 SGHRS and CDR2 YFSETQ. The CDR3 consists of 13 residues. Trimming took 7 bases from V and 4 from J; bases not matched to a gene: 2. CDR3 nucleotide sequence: TGCGCCAGCCGGACAGGGGTTAATGAAAAACTGTTTTTT. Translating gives CASRTGVNEKLFF.

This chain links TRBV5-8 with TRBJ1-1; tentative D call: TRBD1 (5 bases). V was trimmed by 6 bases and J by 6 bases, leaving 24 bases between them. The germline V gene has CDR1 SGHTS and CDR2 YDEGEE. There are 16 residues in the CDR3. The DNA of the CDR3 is TGTGCCAGCACACATACGGGGCGACCTGGGGACTCTGAAGCTTTCTTT. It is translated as CASTHTGRPGDSEAFF. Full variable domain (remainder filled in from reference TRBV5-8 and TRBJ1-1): EAGVTQSPTHLIKTRGQQATLRCSPISGHTSVYWYQQALGLGLQFLLWYDEGEERNRGNFPPRFSGRQFPNYSSELNVNALELEDSALYLCASTHTGRPGDSEAFFGQGTRLTVV.

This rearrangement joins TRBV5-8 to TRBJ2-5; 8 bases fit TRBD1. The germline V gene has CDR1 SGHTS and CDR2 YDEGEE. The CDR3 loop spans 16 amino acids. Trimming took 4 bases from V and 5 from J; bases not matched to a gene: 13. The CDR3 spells CASSLHEAGGRETQYF. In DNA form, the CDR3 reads TGTGCCAGCAGCCTCCATGAGGCAGGGGGCCGGGAGACCCAGTACTTC.

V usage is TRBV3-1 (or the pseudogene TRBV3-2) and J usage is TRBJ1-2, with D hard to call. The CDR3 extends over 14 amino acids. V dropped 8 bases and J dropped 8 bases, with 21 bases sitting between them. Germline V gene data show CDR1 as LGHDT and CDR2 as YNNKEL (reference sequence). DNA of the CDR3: TGTGCCAGCCGAGCGGACGTCCGGGCAAGGGGCTACACCTTC. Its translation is CASRADVRARGYTF.

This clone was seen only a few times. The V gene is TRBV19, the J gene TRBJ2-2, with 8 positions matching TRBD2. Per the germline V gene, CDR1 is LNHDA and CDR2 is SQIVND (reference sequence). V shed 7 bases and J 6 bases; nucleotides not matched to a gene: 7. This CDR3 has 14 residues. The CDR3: CASKTGAGAGELFF. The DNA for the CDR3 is TGTGCCAGTAAGACAGGAGCGGGGGCCGGGGAGCTGTTTTTT.

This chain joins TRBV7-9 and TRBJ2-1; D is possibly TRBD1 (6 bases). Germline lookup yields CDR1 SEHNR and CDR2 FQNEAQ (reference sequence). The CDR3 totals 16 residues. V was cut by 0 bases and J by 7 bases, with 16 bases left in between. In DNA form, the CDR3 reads TGTGCCAGCAGCTTAGCCCTAAAAGGGGGTTATAATGAGCAGTTCTTC. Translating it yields CASSLALKGGYNEQFF.

Here the CDR3 reads CASSHNQGTLYGYTF. The DNA for the CDR3 is TGCGCCAGCAGCCATAATCAGGGGACCCTCTATGGCTACACCTTC. The chain links TRBV5-1 to TRBJ1-2, with D perhaps matching TRBD1 (6 bases). From germline, CDR1 is SGHRS and CDR2 YFSETQ. The CDR3 loop spans 15 amino acids. V was trimmed by 4 bases and J by 4 bases, leaving 17 bases between them.

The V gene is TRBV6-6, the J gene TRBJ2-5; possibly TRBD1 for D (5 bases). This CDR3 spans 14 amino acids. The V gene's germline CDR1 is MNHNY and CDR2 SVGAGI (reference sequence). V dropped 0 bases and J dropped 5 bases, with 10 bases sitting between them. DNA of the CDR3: TGTGCCAGCAGTTACTCCTGGGGCCGGGAGACCCAGTACTTC. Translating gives CASSYSWGRETQYF.

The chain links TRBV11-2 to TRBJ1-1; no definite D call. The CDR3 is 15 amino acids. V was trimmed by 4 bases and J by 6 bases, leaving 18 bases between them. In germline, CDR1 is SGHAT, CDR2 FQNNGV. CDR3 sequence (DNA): TGTGCCAGCAGCTCCCACGGGATACAGCGCCCTGAAGCTTTCTTT. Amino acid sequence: CASSSHGIQRPEAFF.

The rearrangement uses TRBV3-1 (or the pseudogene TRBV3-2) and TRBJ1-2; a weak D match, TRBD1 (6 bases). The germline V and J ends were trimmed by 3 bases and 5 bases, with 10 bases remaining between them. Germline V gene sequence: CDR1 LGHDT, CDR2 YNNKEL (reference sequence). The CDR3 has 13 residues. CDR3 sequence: CASSQQDRYGYTF. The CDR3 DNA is TGTGCCAGCAGCCAGCAGGACAGATATGGCTACACCTTC.

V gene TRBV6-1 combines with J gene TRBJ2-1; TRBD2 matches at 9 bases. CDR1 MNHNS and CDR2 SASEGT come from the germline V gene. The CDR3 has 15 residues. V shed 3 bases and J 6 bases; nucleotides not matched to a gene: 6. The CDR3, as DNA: TGTGCCAGCAGTGATCGTCTAGCGGGGAGCAATGAGCAGTTCTTC. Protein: CASSDRLAGSNEQFF.

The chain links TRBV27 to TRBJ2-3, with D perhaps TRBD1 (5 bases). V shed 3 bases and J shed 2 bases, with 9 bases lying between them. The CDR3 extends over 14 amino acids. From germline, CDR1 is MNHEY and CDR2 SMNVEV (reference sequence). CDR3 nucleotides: TGTGCCAGCAGTTTGGGCAGGGACACAGATACGCAGTATTTT. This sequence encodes CASSLGRDTDTQYF.

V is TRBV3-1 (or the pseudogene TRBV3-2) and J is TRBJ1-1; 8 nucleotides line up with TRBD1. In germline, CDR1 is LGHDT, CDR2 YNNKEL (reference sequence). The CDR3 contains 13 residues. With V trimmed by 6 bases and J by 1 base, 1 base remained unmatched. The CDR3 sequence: CASRGTGNTEAFF. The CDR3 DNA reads TGTGCCAGCAGGGGGACAGGGAACACTGAAGCTTTCTTT.

Here the CDR3 reads CASSLGEGGTEAFF. The CDR3 nucleotides are TGTGCCAGCAGCTTAGGGGAGGGCGGCACTGAAGCTTTCTTT. The gene calls are TRBV11-3 and TRBJ1-1; D gene ambiguous. Germline CDR1 and CDR2: SGHNT and YENEEA. The germline V and J ends were trimmed by 1 base and 4 bases, with 10 bases remaining between them. The CDR3 has 14 amino acids.

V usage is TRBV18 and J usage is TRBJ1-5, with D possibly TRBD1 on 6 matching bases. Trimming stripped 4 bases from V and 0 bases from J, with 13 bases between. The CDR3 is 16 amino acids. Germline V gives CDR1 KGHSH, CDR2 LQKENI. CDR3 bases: TGTGCCAGCTCACGGGGGGGGCGTTATAGCAATCAGCCCCAGCATTTT. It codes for CASSRGGRYSNQPQHF.

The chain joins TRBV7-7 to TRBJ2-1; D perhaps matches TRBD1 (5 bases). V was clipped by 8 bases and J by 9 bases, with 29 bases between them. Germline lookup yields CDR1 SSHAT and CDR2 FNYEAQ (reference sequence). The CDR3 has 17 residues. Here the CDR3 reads CASGTGDQVVLGGEQFF. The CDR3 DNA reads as TGTGCCAGCGGAACAGGCGATCAGGTCGTGCTAGGTGGTGAGCAGTTCTTC.

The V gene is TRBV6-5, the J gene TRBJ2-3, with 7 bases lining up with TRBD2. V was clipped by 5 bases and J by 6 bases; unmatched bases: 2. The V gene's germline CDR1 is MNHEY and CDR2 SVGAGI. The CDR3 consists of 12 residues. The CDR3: CASSREGDTQYF. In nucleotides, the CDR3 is TGTGCCAGCAGTAGGGAGGGGGATACGCAGTATTTT.

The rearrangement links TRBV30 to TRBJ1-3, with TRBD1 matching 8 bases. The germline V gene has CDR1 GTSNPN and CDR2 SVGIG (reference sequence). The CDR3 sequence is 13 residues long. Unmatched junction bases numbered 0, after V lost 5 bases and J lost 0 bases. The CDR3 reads CAWDRGSGNTIYF. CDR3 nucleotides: TGTGCCTGGGACAGGGGCTCTGGAAACACCATATATTTT.

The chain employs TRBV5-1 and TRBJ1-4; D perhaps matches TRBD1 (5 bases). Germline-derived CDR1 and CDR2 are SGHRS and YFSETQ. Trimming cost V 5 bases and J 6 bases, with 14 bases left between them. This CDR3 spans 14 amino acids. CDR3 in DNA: TGCGCCAGCAGTACCCCAGGGATGGATGAAAAACTGTTTTTT. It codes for CASSTPGMDEKLFF.

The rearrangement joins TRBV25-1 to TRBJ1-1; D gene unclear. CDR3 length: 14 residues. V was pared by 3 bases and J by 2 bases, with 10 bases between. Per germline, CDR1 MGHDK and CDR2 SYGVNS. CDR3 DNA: TGTGCCAGCAGTGAGCGGGTAGGAAACACTGAAGCTTTCTTT. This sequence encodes CASSERVGNTEAFF.

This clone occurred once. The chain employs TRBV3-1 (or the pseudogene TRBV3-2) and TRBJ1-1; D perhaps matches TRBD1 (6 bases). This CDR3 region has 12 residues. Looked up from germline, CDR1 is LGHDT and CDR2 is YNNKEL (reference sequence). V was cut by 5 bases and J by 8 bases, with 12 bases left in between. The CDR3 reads CASSLQGFEAFF. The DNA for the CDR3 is TGTGCCAGCAGCTTACAGGGCTTCGAAGCTTTCTTT.